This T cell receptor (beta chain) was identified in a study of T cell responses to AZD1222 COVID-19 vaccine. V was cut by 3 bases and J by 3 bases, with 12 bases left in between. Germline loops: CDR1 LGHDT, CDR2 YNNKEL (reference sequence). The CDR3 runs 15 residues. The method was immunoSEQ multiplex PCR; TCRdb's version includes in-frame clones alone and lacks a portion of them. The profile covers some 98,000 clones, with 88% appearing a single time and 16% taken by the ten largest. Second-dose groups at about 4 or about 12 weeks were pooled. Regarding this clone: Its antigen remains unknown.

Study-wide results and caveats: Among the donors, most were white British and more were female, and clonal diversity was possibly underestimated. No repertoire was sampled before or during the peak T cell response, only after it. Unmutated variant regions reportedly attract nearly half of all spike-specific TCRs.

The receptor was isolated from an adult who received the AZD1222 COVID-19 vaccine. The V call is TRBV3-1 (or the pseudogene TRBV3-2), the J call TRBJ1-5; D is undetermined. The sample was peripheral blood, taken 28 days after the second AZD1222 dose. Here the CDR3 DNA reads TGTGCCAGCAGCCACGGGGTCTGGGACAATCAGCCCCAGCATTTT. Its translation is CASSHGVWDNQPQHF.